The present T cell receptor (beta chain) was sequenced within a study of blood T cell repertoires in COVID-19 (dated by TCRdb to about 2020). With respect to the entire study: The collaborator samples originated in the United States, Italy and Spain and spanned the acute and convalescent phases of COVID-19. The material from the prospective study consisted of cDNA or gDNA derived from T cells, B-cell-depleted T cells, or PBMCs. The dataset comprised deeply sampled blood TCRbeta repertoires from subjects exposed to, actively infected with, or recovered from COVID-19. The repertoires were released in a freely available public database intended as a resource for research on the immune response to SARS-CoV-2. Samples came from the ongoing ImmuneRACE study (first 160 participants) plus 1,254 subjects from 6 global collaborators. A de-identified subject ID, COVID-19 status, age in years and sex were almost always included in the sample metadata. Where available, HLA class I and class II types were taken from metadata supplied by the sample provider and were not determined by assay-based typing. What the study reported, not specific to this receptor: Clinical and demographic metadata were provided uncurated, with the amount varying by source and participant.

TCRbeta CDR3 regions were amplified from genomic DNA using the immunoSEQ Assay, a bias-controlled multiplex PCR. For the original study's pipeline: The number of nucleated cells in each sample was estimated from the amplification of reference gene primers within the assay. To quantify the absolute abundance of each unique TCRbeta CDR3 rearrangement, sequence reads were collapsed and filtered. For each sample, productive Simpson clonality was calculated as the square root of Simpson's diversity index across productive rearrangements. Entries here come from immuneACCESS through TCRdb and include only in-frame sequences with V and J called. Some clones fail to appear in such tables; in the studies checked, an unresolved V gene covers under half of the shortfall, and the cause of the remainder is unknown. The DNA was the basis for D and trimming; V, J and clone size are from that table. Recorded for this sample are roughly 100,000 clones; over 65% of them occurred a single time. Clones ranked in the top ten supply less than 5% of the sample.

Including the terminal cysteine and phenylalanine, the CDR3 comprises 17 residues. CDR3 DNA only is kept here, 51 bases in frame from base 1. From V the trimming removes 1 base and from J it removes 5 bases, while the gene matches leave 8 bases of the junction unaccounted for. The CDR1 and CDR2 encoded by the germline V gene are LGHNA and YSLEER. This clone was observed once. It lacks a known antigen. There are no base qualities to consult, and no much larger clone falls within one base. Whole blood was collected in K2EDTA tubes by collaborating institutions according to the institutions' own protocols. For TCRbeta analysis, collaborators shipped samples in one of three forms: frozen whole blood, isolated PBMCs, or DNA extracted from either of those sample types.

The sample consisted of peripheral blood. This receptor was obtained from a human donor in a cohort sampled during active COVID-19. This chain joins TRBV4-3 to TRBJ2-5; 12 middle bases align to TRBD2. The CDR3 protein sequence reads: CASSQGTSGATQETQYF. The bases are TGCGCCAGCAGCCAAGGGACTAGCGGGGCGACGCAGGAGACCCAGTACTTC.